Below are 28 T cell receptor beta chains sequenced from a single sample in a study of blood T cell repertoires in COVID-19. Profiled with immunoSEQ multiplex PCR; TCRdb holds only in-frame clones, not every one. This table has around 100,000 clones, 75% to 90% appearing once. Material: peripheral blood. Every receptor here comes from a human donor in a cohort sampled during active or convalescent COVID-19.

This rearrangement joins TRBV18 to TRBJ1-1; possibly TRBD1 for D (5 bases). Germline CDR1 is KGHSH and CDR2 is LQKENI. Trimming stripped 3 bases from V and 0 bases from J, with 11 bases between. The CDR3 consists of 15 residues. The CDR3 DNA is TGTGCCAGCTCACCGGGGCGGTTTATGAACACTGAAGCTTTCTTT. It codes for CASSPGRFMNTEAFF.

The chain recombines TRBV11-2 with TRBJ2-3; 10 nucleotides agree with TRBD1. The CDR3 contains 17 residues. V lost 6 bases and J lost 0; bases outside the gene matches: 9. Germline-derived CDR1 and CDR2 are SGHAT and FQNNGV. The CDR3 DNA is TGTGCCAGCAGTGGGACAGGGGTCGTGGTGAGCACAGATACGCAGTATTTT. Protein product: CASSGTGVVVSTDTQYF.

CDR3 sequence: CASTPHTDTQYF. DNA of the CDR3: TGTGCCAGCACCCCACACACAGATACGCAGTATTTT. The chain has TRBV7-2 and TRBJ2-3; D remains ambiguous. Germline CDR1 and CDR2: SGHTA and FQGNSA. Deletions cut 7 bases from V and 2 bases from J, with 7 bases between. CDR3 length: 12 residues.

The rearrangement joins TRBV6-5 to TRBJ2-7; D is uncertain. Germline V gene sequence: CDR1 MNHEY, CDR2 SVGAGI. With 4 bases removed from V and 0 bases from J, the gap between germline ends came to 16 bases. The CDR3 runs to 16 residues. The CDR3 nucleotides read TGTGCCAGCAGTTTTTCTCCGACTGCTAACTCCTACGAGCAGTACTTC. Translation gives CASSFSPTANSYEQYF.

V is TRBV7-8 and J is TRBJ2-3, with 9 positions matching TRBD1. The length of the CDR3 is 17 residues. V lost 6 bases, J lost 1 base, and 11 bases stayed unmatched. Germline loops: CDR1 SGHVS, CDR2 FQNEAQ. The CDR3 reads CASRPTGGGSGTDTQYF. CDR3 bases: TGTGCCAGCAGACCCACAGGGGGCGGGAGTGGCACAGATACGCAGTATTTT.

The rearrangement links TRBV19 to TRBJ1-4; 8 positions agree with TRBD1. CDR1 LNHDA and CDR2 SQIVND come from the germline V gene (reference sequence). The CDR3 extends over 13 amino acids. V was clipped by 6 bases and J by 4 bases; unmatched bases: 1. The CDR3 sequence is CASSGQGNEKLFF. The CDR3 region has the DNA TGTGCCAGTAGCGGACAGGGTAATGAAAAACTGTTTTTT.

The rearrangement uses TRBV2 and TRBJ1-1; 7 bases align to TRBD1. Trimming took 7 bases from V and 2 from J; bases not matched to a gene: 4. Germline assignment: CDR1 SNHLY and CDR2 FYNNEI. The CDR3 has 13 residues. The CDR3, as DNA: TGTGCCAGCAAAGGGGACAGCAACACTGAAGCTTTCTTT. Translation: CASKGDSNTEAFF.

This sequence joins TRBV2 and TRBJ2-3; 8 positions agree with TRBD2. The germline gives CDR1 SNHLY, CDR2 FYNNEI. This CDR3 has 15 amino acids. V lost 4 bases, J lost 3 bases, and 6 bases stayed unmatched. The CDR3 region has the DNA TGTGCCAGCAGTGGACTAGCGCCAGGGACAGATACGCAGTATTTT. It encodes CASSGLAPGTDTQYF.

The J gene is TRBJ1-2, the V gene TRBV11-1; the match to TRBD1 covers 7 bases. The CDR3 is made up of 14 amino acids. With V trimmed by 0 bases and J by 8 bases, 6 bases remained unmatched. CDR1 is SGHAT and CDR2 is FQDESV in the germline V gene (reference sequence). Here the CDR3 DNA reads TGTGCCAGCAGCTTAGCGCAGACAGGGACCGGCTACACCTTC. Translating gives CASSLAQTGTGYTF.

This clone occurred once. The rearrangement joins TRBV7-2 to TRBJ2-7; 10 nucleotides match TRBD2. Trimming at V came to 2 bases and at J to 2 bases, leaving 9 bases not matched to a gene. The CDR3 runs 17 residues. Per germline, CDR1 SGHTA and CDR2 FQGNSA. The CDR3 DNA follows: TGTGCCAGCAGCTTATCTCATAAGCGGGGGGGTGCCTACGAGCAGTACTTC. Protein sequence: CASSLSHKRGGAYEQYF.

The V and J genes are TRBV5-5 and TRBJ2-5, with 8 nucleotides matching TRBD2. Germline values: CDR1 SGHKS, CDR2 YYEKEE (reference sequence). The CDR3 consists of 13 residues. J gave up 4 bases and V 2 bases, and 1 base lay outside the gene matches. CDR3 sequence reads: CASSLLAVETQYF. The CDR3, as DNA: TGTGCCAGCAGCTTACTAGCGGTAGAGACCCAGTACTTC. The full variable domain, rest sourced from reference TRBV5-5 and TRBJ2-5, is DAGVTQSPTHLIKTRGQQVTLRCSPISGHKSVSWYQQVLGQGPQFIFQYYEKEERGRGNFPDRFSARQFPNYSSELNVNALLLGDSALYLCASSLLAVETQYFGPGTRLLVL.

The chain carries TRBV2 and TRBJ2-1; D is unclear. With 1 base removed from V and 8 bases from J, the gap between germline ends came to 18 bases. This CDR3 has 16 residues. Germline V lookup: CDR1 SNHLY, CDR2 FYNNEI. The CDR3 region has the DNA TGTGCCAGCAGTGAAGGGTTCTCCCTAAGATTTGATGAGCAGTTCTTC. It encodes CASSEGFSLRFDEQFF.

The gene calls are TRBV3-1 (or the pseudogene TRBV3-2) and TRBJ1-5, with a tentative D call TRBD1 (6 bases). There are 13 residues in the CDR3. Trimming removed 1 base at V and 9 bases at J, with 10 bases between. Germline CDR1 LGHDT, CDR2 YNNKEL (reference sequence). CDR3: CASSQGGLGPQHF. CDR3 DNA sequence: TGTGCCAGCAGCCAAGGGGGGCTTGGGCCCCAGCATTTT.

The chain joins TRBV6-1 to TRBJ2-1, with 11 bases matching TRBD2. With V trimmed by 6 bases and J by 5 bases, 3 bases remained unmatched. The V gene's germline CDR1 is MNHNS and CDR2 SASEGT. The CDR3 covers 14 residues. The CDR3 reads CASRTSGENNEQFF. CDR3 nucleotide sequence: TGTGCCAGCAGGACTAGCGGGGAAAACAATGAGCAGTTCTTC.

The V gene is TRBV6-5, the J gene TRBJ1-1; possible D gene TRBD1, 5 bases. Germline CDR1 is MNHEY and CDR2 is SVGAGI. The CDR3 is 14 residues long. V was shortened by 7 bases and J by 4 bases, with 16 bases between the two germline ends. CDR3 nucleotide sequence: TGTGCCAGCACCCAGGGATCCTTCGGCACTGAAGCTTTCTTT. This translates into CASTQGSFGTEAFF.

This chain uses TRBV18 with TRBJ1-2; the D gene is possibly TRBD1 (6 bases). Germline CDR1 is KGHSH and CDR2 is LQKENI. CDR3 length: 15 residues. V was trimmed by 3 bases and J by 0 bases, leaving 11 bases between them. The CDR3 loop is CASSPRQDPNYGYTF. The CDR3 DNA reads TGTGCCAGCTCACCCCGACAGGACCCTAACTATGGCTACACCTTC. Filled out from reference TRBV18 and TRBJ1-2, the complete variable domain reads NAGVMQNPRHLVRRRGQEARLRCSPMKGHSHVYWYRQLPEEGLKFMVYLQKENIIDESGMPKERFSAEFPKEGPSILRIQQVVRGDSAAYFCASSPRQDPNYGYTFGSGTRLTVV.

The genes are TRBV19 and TRBJ1-6; TRBD1 is a possible D gene (5 bases). There are 14 residues in the CDR3. V lost 5 bases and J lost 9, with 14 bases in between. Germline V gives CDR1 LNHDA, CDR2 SQIVND (reference sequence). The CDR3 spells CASSLQVRSSPLHF. DNA of the CDR3: TGTGCCAGTAGTCTACAGGTTCGAAGTTCACCCCTCCACTTT.

The sample holds one count of this clone. The gene calls are TRBV29-1 and TRBJ2-5, with 9 bases matching TRBD1. The V segment lost 4 bases and the J segment 4 bases; nucleotides outside the gene matches: 13. CDR1 is SQVTM, CDR2 ANQGSEA, per germline. The CDR3 is 16 residues long. In DNA, the CDR3 is TGCAGCGTTGGGGGACAGGGAGGGGTAGGATTAGAGACCCAGTACTTC. This codes for CSVGGQGGVGLETQYF.

This clone was observed a single time. This chain uses TRBV6-5 with TRBJ1-6, with 7 bases matching TRBD1. The CDR3 has 15 residues. Unmatched junction bases numbered 10, after V lost 2 bases and J lost 12 bases. Germline V gives CDR1 MNHEY, CDR2 SVGAGI. CDR3 sequence: CASSYDGTDRLPLHF. The CDR3 DNA is TGTGCCAGCAGTTACGACGGGACAGACCGTTTACCCCTCCACTTT.

The J gene is TRBJ2-1, the V gene TRBV5-4; D may be TRBD2 (6 bases). The CDR3 sequence is 15 residues long. Looked up from germline, CDR1 is SGHNT and CDR2 is YYREEE (reference sequence). The germline V and J ends were trimmed by 4 bases and 5 bases, with 16 bases remaining between them. The CDR3 bases are TGTGCCAGCAGCCATGGGGACGGGAGAAACAATGAGCAGTTCTTC. Its translation: CASSHGDGRNNEQFF.

This clone was detected only a few times. The chain carries TRBV20-1 and TRBJ2-7, with 7 positions matching TRBD2. The germline V gene encodes CDR1 DFQATT and CDR2 SNEGSKA (reference sequence). This CDR3 contains 13 residues. Germline trimming cut 3 bases from V and 2 bases from J; bases unmatched to any gene: 4. The CDR3 nucleotides read TGCAGTGCTAGTGGGGCGGGGGCCTACGAGCAGTACTTC. Its protein is CSASGAGAYEQYF.

This clone appeared a single time. The chain recombines TRBV11-3 with TRBJ1-1; D may be TRBD1 (5 bases). CDR1 SGHNT and CDR2 YENEEA come from the germline V gene. The CDR3 runs 13 residues. Trimming pared 1 base from V and 7 bases from J, leaving 10 bases between. The CDR3 is CASSLVAGGEAFF. The CDR3 region has the DNA TGTGCCAGCAGCTTAGTGGCGGGGGGTGAAGCTTTCTTT.

The chain links TRBV15 to TRBJ2-3; 7 nucleotides line up with TRBD2. CDR1 and CDR2 (germline): LNHNV, YYDKDF (reference sequence). V shed 4 bases, J shed 5 bases, and the junction held 12 bases outside the gene matches. The CDR3 runs 16 residues. CDR3: CATSNRLAVHRDTQYF. In DNA, the CDR3 is TGTGCCACCAGCAACCGACTAGCCGTTCACCGAGATACGCAGTATTTT.

The V and J genes are TRBV28 and TRBJ1-1, with 7 bases identical to TRBD1. The CDR3 totals 15 residues. V lost 3 bases, J lost 1 base, and 5 bases stayed unmatched. Germline CDR1 is MDHEN and CDR2 is SYDVKM. CDR3 region: CASSFPRGRNTEAFF. CDR3 coding DNA: TGTGCCAGCAGTTTCCCGAGGGGGCGGAACACTGAAGCTTTCTTT.

J is TRBJ1-1 and V is TRBV6-4, with 10 bases fitting TRBD1. Per germline, CDR1 MRHNA and CDR2 SNTAGT. The junction had 9 bases not matched to a gene; V was cut back by 6 bases and J by 5 bases. The CDR3 runs 15 residues. CDR3 in amino acids: CASRTRDRGRTEAFF. The CDR3, as DNA: TGTGCCAGCAGGACGAGGGACAGGGGACGGACTGAAGCTTTCTTT.

This chain joins TRBV6-6 and TRBJ2-5; a weak D match, TRBD2 (5 bases). V lost 2 bases, J lost 8 bases, and 15 bases lay in between. This CDR3 is 14 amino acids long. Germline V gene lookup returns CDR1 MNHNY and CDR2 SVGAGI (reference sequence). The DNA for the CDR3 is TGTGCCAGCAGTTACACTAGGGTACAGAAAACCCAGTACTTC. This gives the protein CASSYTRVQKTQYF.

V usage is TRBV19 and J usage is TRBJ1-4, with 9 bases that match TRBD1. V lost 4 bases and J lost 8; bases outside the gene matches: 8. Germline V gives CDR1 LNHDA, CDR2 SQIVND (reference sequence). CDR3 length: 15 residues. The DNA of the CDR3 is TGTGCCAGTAGTACAACAGGGGGCGGCGGGGAAAAACTGTTTTTT. This translates into CASSTTGGGGEKLFF. The entire variable domain, with the rest obtained from reference TRBV19 and TRBJ1-4, is as follows: DGGITQSPKYLFRKEGQNVTLSCEQNLNHDAMYWYRQDPGQGLRLIYYSQIVNDFQKGDIAEGYSVSREKKESFPLTVTSAQKNPTAFYLCASSTTGGGGEKLFFGSGTQLSVL.

Of note for this clone: One end of the junction does not line up with germline, which may come from a read error. The rearrangement joins TRBV7-7 to TRBJ2-5; D gene unclear. CDR3 length equals 14 residues. Germline V lookup: CDR1 SSHAT, CDR2 FNYEAQ (reference sequence). The DNA for the CDR3 is TGTGCTAGCAGCTTAGCAACCGGGCAAGAGACCCAGTACTTC. Amino acid sequence: CASSLATGQETQYF.